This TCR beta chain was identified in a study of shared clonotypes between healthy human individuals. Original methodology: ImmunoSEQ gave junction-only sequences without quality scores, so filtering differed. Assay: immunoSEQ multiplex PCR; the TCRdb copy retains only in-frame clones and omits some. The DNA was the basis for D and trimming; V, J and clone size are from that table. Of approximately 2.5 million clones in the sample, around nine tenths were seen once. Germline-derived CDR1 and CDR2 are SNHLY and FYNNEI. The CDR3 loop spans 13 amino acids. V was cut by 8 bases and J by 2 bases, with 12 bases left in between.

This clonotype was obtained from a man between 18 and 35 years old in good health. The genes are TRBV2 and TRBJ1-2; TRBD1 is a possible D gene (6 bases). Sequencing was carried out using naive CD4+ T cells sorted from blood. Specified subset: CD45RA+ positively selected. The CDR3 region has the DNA TGTGCCAGCTCGAGGGACAACAACTATGGCTACACCTTC. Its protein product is CASSRDNNYGYTF.